A single sample gave rise to the 28 T cell receptor beta chains below, sequenced in a study of multiple sclerosis patients with progressive multifocal leukoencephalopathy. Sequencing was performed with immunoSEQ multiplex PCR; in TCRdb, only in-frame clones are kept and a portion is missing. The sample contains more than 30,000 clones, approximately 91% of which appear only once. The sample's time point: before natalizumab initiation. Sequencing input: PBMCs. Source of these receptors: a human donor with multiple sclerosis.

This clone came up once. The gene calls are TRBV29-1 and TRBJ2-7, with 7 bases lining up with TRBD1. V dropped 7 bases and J dropped 2; count of bases not matched to a gene: 5. Germline CDR1 SQVTM, CDR2 ANQGSEA. This CDR3 contains 12 residues. The CDR3 sequence is CSGLTGPYEQYF. The CDR3 DNA follows: TGCAGCGGCTTGACAGGGCCCTACGAGCAGTACTTC.

The chain joins TRBV18 to TRBJ2-1; D possibly corresponds to TRBD1 (5 bases). The CDR3 extends over 15 amino acids. Germline CDR1 reads KGHSH; CDR2 reads LQKENI. Trimming pared 5 bases from V and 3 bases from J, leaving 14 bases between. CDR3 coding DNA: TGTGCCAGCTCAGACAGATTCCAACTCTACAATGAGCAGTTCTTC. Translated: CASSDRFQLYNEQFF.

This rearrangement joins TRBV28 to TRBJ1-5; D perhaps matches TRBD1 (6 bases). Germline CDR1 and CDR2: MDHEN and SYDVKM. V lost 2 bases and J lost 4, with 27 bases in between. This CDR3 is 20 amino acids long. This chain's CDR3 is CASSLEVRGRTALMNQPQHF. CDR3 coding DNA: TGTGCCAGCAGTTTAGAAGTGCGGGGCCGGACAGCCTTGATGAATCAGCCCCAGCATTTT.

This clone was seen only a few times. This chain uses TRBV6-6 with TRBJ2-7; D gene uncertain. Germline V gene lookup returns CDR1 MNHNY and CDR2 SVGAGI (reference sequence). The V gene lost 2 bases and the J gene lost 3 bases, with 11 bases spanning the gap. This CDR3 contains 14 residues. The CDR3 DNA reads as TGTGCCAGCAGTTACGCGGCTCCGGGCTACGAGCAGTACTTC. Protein sequence: CASSYAAPGYEQYF.

This chain links TRBV27 with TRBJ2-7; 12 nucleotides align to TRBD2. Germline-derived CDR1 and CDR2 are MNHEY and SMNVEV (reference sequence). V shed 1 base and J 6 bases; nucleotides not matched to a gene: 10. The CDR3 is 17 amino acids. CDR3 in amino acids: CASSLYNTLAGGSEQYF. The DNA for the CDR3 is TGTGCCAGCAGTTTATATAATACACTAGCGGGAGGTAGCGAGCAGTACTTC.

The chain carries TRBV4-3 and TRBJ1-2; D is possibly TRBD1 (6 bases). The V end lost 5 bases, the J end lost 2 bases, and 15 bases lay between the germline ends. The germline V gene encodes CDR1 LGHNA and CDR2 YSLEER. The CDR3 runs 15 residues. The CDR3 loop is CASSSPGQRNYGYTF. The CDR3 DNA is TGCGCCAGCAGCTCTCCCGGACAGCGGAACTATGGCTACACCTTC.

The V gene is TRBV5-4, the J gene TRBJ1-4, with 11 nucleotides matching TRBD1. The CDR3 runs 15 residues. The trim removed 3 bases at V and 8 bases at J, leaving 6 bases unmatched. Germline lookup yields CDR1 SGHNT and CDR2 YYREEE (reference sequence). CDR3 residues: CASSWTGGAGEKLFF. CDR3 DNA sequence: TGTGCCAGCAGCTGGACAGGGGGCGCGGGAGAAAAACTGTTTTTT.

The chain joins TRBV5-8 to TRBJ2-7; D gene uncertain. V dropped 4 bases and J dropped 3 bases, with 17 bases sitting between them. The V gene's germline CDR1 is SGHTS and CDR2 YDEGEE. The CDR3 length is 15 residues. CDR3 residues: CASSEDLLRHYEQYF. DNA of the CDR3: TGTGCCAGCAGCGAGGACCTTCTTCGCCACTACGAGCAGTACTTC.

The CDR3 DNA follows: TGTGCCACCAGCAGAGGTGTGGGACGAGGCGACAATGAGCAGTTCTTC. Its translation is CATSRGVGRGDNEQFF. The genes are TRBV15 and TRBJ2-1, with D perhaps TRBD1 or TRBD2 (5 bases each). CDR3 size: 16 residues. The V gene's germline CDR1 is LNHNV and CDR2 YYDKDF (reference sequence). Trimming pared 1 base from V and 5 bases from J, leaving 15 bases between.

The chain uses TRBV28 and TRBJ1-5; D is ambiguous. Germline assignment: CDR1 MDHEN and CDR2 SYDVKM. CDR3 length: 18 amino acids. Trimming stripped 5 bases from V and 4 bases from J, with 24 bases between. The DNA for the CDR3 is TGTGCCAGCAGTCCCTTTCTGGAGGCTCACCTAAGGAATCAGCCCCAGCATTTT. This gives the protein CASSPFLEAHLRNQPQHF.

The chain employs TRBV5-1 and TRBJ2-7, with 9 bases lining up with TRBD1. Germline V lookup: CDR1 SGHRS, CDR2 YFSETQ. The CDR3 has 12 residues. Trimming at V came to 5 bases and at J to 5 bases, leaving 2 bases not matched to a gene. In DNA form, the CDR3 reads TGCGCCAGCAGTCGGACAGGGGACGAGCAGTACTTC. Its protein is CASSRTGDEQYF.

The J gene is TRBJ1-2, the V gene TRBV29-1; weak D call: TRBD1 (5 bases). In germline, CDR1 is SQVTM, CDR2 ANQGSEA. The CDR3 contains 15 residues. V lost 3 bases to trimming and J lost 4 bases, with 18 bases between them. The CDR3 spells CSVDISSRGTYGYTF. The CDR3, as DNA: TGCAGCGTTGACATTTCCTCACGGGGGACCTATGGCTACACCTTC.

The J gene is TRBJ2-4, the V gene TRBV5-1, with D unclear. Germline lookup yields CDR1 SGHRS and CDR2 YFSETQ. Trimming shortened V by 4 bases and J by 12 bases, and 14 bases separated the two germline ends. This CDR3 spans 12 amino acids. CDR3 residues: CASSDTGFTQYF. In DNA form, the CDR3 reads TGCGCCAGCAGCGATACTGGATTTACTCAGTACTTC.

The chain couples TRBV30 to TRBJ2-2; no definite D call. CDR3 size: 13 residues. V was trimmed by 0 bases and J by 4 bases, leaving 6 bases between them. The germline CDR1 and CDR2 sequences are GTSNPN and SVGIG (reference sequence). The CDR3 sequence: CAWSVSGTGELFF. DNA for the CDR3: TGTGCCTGGAGTGTATCAGGCACCGGGGAGCTGTTTTTT.

The gene calls are TRBV19 and TRBJ2-1, with 9 bases fitting TRBD1. After removal of 5 bases from V and 3 bases from J, the junction contained 11 bases not matched to a gene. Germline V gene sequence: CDR1 LNHDA, CDR2 SQIVND (reference sequence). This CDR3 comprises 17 residues. CDR3 region: CASSGWTGVTLYNEQFF. The CDR3, as DNA: TGTGCCAGTAGTGGGTGGACAGGGGTCACACTCTACAATGAGCAGTTCTTC.

This clone appeared a single time. The genes are TRBV7-7 and TRBJ2-6; D may correspond to TRBD1 or TRBD2 (5 bases each). Per the germline V gene, CDR1 is SSHAT and CDR2 is FNYEAQ (reference sequence). The CDR3 covers 14 residues. CDR3 protein: CASGRSSGANVLTF. The CDR3 region has the DNA TGTGCTTCGGGACGGTCCTCTGGGGCCAACGTCCTGACTTTC.

As regards this clone: Other DNA sequences in this specimen translate into the identical CDR3. J is TRBJ1-2 and V is TRBV10-3, with TRBD1 as a possible D gene (6 bases). CDR3 size: 19 residues. V dropped 5 bases and J dropped 0 bases, with 25 bases sitting between them. Per germline, CDR1 ENHRY and CDR2 SYGVKD. The CDR3 region has the DNA TGTGCCATCAGTCTTCCTCCCCCGGGACGGGGGGCCTCTAACTATGGCTACACCTTC. Protein sequence: CAISLPPPGRGASNYGYTF.

This clone was detected only once. The CDR3 loop is CASSESEAFF. DNA for the CDR3: TGTGCCAGCAGCGAAAGCGAAGCTTTCTTT. This chain uses TRBV13 with TRBJ1-1; D gene uncertain. CDR3 size: 10 residues. V lost 5 bases to trimming and J lost 8 bases, with 6 bases between them. Germline lookup yields CDR1 PRHDT and CDR2 FYEKMQ (reference sequence).

This sequence joins TRBV9 and TRBJ2-1; 8 nucleotides agree with TRBD1. Germline assignment: CDR1 SGDLS and CDR2 YYNGEE. The trim removed 0 bases at V and 5 bases at J, leaving 4 bases unmatched. The CDR3 is 15 amino acids. CDR3 amino acids: CASSVEGQANNEQFF. The CDR3 DNA reads TGTGCCAGCAGCGTAGAGGGACAGGCCAACAATGAGCAGTTCTTC.

This sequence joins TRBV2 and TRBJ2-1, with 8 bases fitting TRBD2. The CDR3 loop spans 16 amino acids. V lost 6 bases and J lost 5; bases outside the gene matches: 12. Germline-derived CDR1 and CDR2 are SNHLY and FYNNEI. The CDR3 DNA is TGTGCCAGCAGCCCCCGGGGGGGGGCGGGAAACAATGAGCAGTTCTTC. Residues: CASSPRGGAGNNEQFF.

The chain employs TRBV5-1 and TRBJ2-1, with 10 bases matching TRBD1. V dropped 2 bases and J dropped 8; count of bases not matched to a gene: 7. The CDR3 extends over 15 amino acids. From germline, CDR1 is SGHRS and CDR2 YFSETQ. The CDR3 DNA reads TGCGCCAGCAGCTTAGGGGGACAGGGGCTGGATGAGCAGTTCTTC. Translation gives CASSLGGQGLDEQFF.

The chain combines TRBV4-3 with TRBJ2-1, with a weak D call TRBD2 (5 bases). V shed 1 base and J shed 0 bases, with 7 bases lying between them. CDR1 and CDR2 from the germline V gene are LGHNA and YSLEER. The CDR3 covers 15 residues. CDR3 protein: CASSQGLASYNEQFF. The CDR3 DNA follows: TGCGCCAGCAGCCAAGGGCTAGCCTCCTACAATGAGCAGTTCTTC.

The genes are TRBV6-1 and TRBJ2-7; tentative D call: TRBD1 (6 bases). The germline V gene encodes CDR1 MNHNS and CDR2 SASEGT. The V and J ends lost 6 bases and 2 bases respectively, with 17 bases between them. This CDR3 region has 15 residues. CDR3: CASRPPQGIPYEQYF. The CDR3 coding sequence is TGTGCCAGCAGGCCCCCACAGGGAATCCCCTACGAGCAGTACTTC.

This rearrangement joins TRBV28 to TRBJ2-7; TRBD1 is a possible D gene (7 bases). The germline gives CDR1 MDHEN, CDR2 SYDVKM. The CDR3 extends over 12 amino acids. V was trimmed by 6 bases and J by 7 bases, leaving 13 bases between them. In nucleotides, the CDR3 is TGTGCCAGCAGATCAGGGGGGAGGGAGCAGTACTTC. Translation: CASRSGGREQYF.

This chain connects TRBV5-4 to TRBJ1-2; D may be TRBD1 (6 bases). CDR1 is SGHNT, CDR2 YYREEE, per germline (reference sequence). V was cut by 5 bases and J by 8 bases, with 16 bases left in between. The CDR3 has 13 amino acids. The CDR3 DNA follows: TGTGCCAGCAGATTTCGGGGGGCGAGGGGCTACACCTTC. Translated: CASRFRGARGYTF. Full variable domain (outside the CDR3, taken from reference TRBV5-4 and TRBJ1-2): ETGVTQSPTHLIKTRGQQVTLRCSSQSGHNTVSWYQQALGQGPQFIFQYYREEENGRGNFPPRFSGLQFPNYSSELNVNALELDDSALYLCASRFRGARGYTFGSGTRLTVV.

The V call is TRBV6-5, the J call TRBJ2-7; TRBD2 matches 7 bases. The CDR3 is made up of 11 amino acids. V lost 5 bases, J lost 10 bases, and 5 bases stayed unmatched. CDR1 MNHEY and CDR2 SVGAGI come from the germline V gene. CDR3 in DNA: TGTGCCAGCAGTACGAGACTAGCCCAGTACTTC. Its protein is CASSTRLAQYF.

CDR3 nucleotide sequence: TGTGCCAGCACCCCTGATGTACGAGGGTCAGGAAACACCATATATTTT. This encodes CASTPDVRGSGNTIYF. The V and J genes are TRBV6-6 and TRBJ1-3, with unresolved D. Germline CDR1 is MNHNY and CDR2 is SVGAGI (reference sequence). Trimming cost V 7 bases and J 4 bases, with 20 bases left between them. This CDR3 is 16 amino acids long.

This chain connects TRBV6-5 to TRBJ1-2, with 7 bases lining up with TRBD1. The germline CDR1 and CDR2 sequences are MNHEY and SVGAGI. The CDR3 contains 15 residues. Trimming at V came to 8 bases and at J to 1 base, leaving 10 bases not matched to a gene. The CDR3: CASRRQGERNYGYTF. The CDR3 DNA follows: TGTGCCAGCCGACGCCAGGGGGAGCGTAACTATGGCTACACCTTC.